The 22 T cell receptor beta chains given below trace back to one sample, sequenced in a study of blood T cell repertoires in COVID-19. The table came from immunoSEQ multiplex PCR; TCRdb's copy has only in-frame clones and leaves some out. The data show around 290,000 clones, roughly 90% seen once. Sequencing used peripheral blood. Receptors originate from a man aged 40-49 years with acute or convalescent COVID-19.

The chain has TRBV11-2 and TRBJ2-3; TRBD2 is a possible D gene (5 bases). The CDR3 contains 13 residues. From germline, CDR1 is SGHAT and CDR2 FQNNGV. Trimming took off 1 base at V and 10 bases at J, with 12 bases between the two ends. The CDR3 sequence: CASSLVRARAQYF. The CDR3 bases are TGTGCCAGCAGCTTAGTGAGGGCGAGGGCGCAGTATTTT.

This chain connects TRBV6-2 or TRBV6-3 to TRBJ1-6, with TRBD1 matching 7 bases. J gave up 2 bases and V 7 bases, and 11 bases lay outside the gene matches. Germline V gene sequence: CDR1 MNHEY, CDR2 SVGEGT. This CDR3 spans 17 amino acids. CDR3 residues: CASIPSRGGAYNSPLHF. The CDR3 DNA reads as TGTGCCAGCATCCCCTCCAGAGGGGGCGCCTATAATTCACCCCTCCACTTT.

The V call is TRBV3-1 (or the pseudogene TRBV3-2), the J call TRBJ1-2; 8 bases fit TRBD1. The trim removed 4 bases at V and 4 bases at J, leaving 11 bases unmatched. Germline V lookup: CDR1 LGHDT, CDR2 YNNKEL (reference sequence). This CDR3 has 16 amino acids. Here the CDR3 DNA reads TGTGCCAGCAGCCGGTTGGGACAGGCCCCCCTCTATGGCTACACCTTC. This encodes CASSRLGQAPLYGYTF.

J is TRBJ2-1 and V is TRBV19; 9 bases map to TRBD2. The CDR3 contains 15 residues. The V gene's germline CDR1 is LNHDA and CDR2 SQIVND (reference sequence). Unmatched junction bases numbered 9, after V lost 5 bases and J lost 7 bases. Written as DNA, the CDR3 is TGTGCCAGTAGTTCTGCGGGGGGGGGATTGAATGAGCAGTTCTTC. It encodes CASSSAGGGLNEQFF.

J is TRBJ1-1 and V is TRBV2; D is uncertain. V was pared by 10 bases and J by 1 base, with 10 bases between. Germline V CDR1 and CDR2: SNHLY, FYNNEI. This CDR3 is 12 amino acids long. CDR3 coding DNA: TGTGCCAAGGACGGGAGGAACACTGAAGCTTTCTTT. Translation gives CAKDGRNTEAFF.

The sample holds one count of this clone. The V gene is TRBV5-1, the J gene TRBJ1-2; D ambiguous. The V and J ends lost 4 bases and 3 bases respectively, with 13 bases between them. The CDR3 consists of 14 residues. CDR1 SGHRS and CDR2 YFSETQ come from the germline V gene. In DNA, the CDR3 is TGCGCCAGCAGCCCTGATGGGAGGGACTATGGCTACACCTTC. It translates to CASSPDGRDYGYTF.

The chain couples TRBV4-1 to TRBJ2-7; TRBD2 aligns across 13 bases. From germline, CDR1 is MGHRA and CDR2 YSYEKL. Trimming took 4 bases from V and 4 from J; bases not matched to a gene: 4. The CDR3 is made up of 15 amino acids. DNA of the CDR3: TGCGCCAGCAGCCCCTGGACTAGCGGGGGTTACGAGCAGTACTTC. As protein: CASSPWTSGGYEQYF.

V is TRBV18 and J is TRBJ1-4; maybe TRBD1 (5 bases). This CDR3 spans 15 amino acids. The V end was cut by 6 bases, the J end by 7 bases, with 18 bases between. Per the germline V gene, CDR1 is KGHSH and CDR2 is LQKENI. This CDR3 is CASSLVRTLGEKLFF. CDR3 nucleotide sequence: TGTGCCAGCTCTCTCGTGCGGACACTGGGTGAAAAACTGTTTTTT.

The CDR3 spells CASSQTLAGLDEQYF. The CDR3 bases are TGTGCCAGCAGCCAAACCTTAGCGGGGTTAGACGAGCAGTACTTC. This rearrangement joins TRBV14 to TRBJ2-7; 8 bases align to TRBD2. Per the germline V gene, CDR1 is SGHDN and CDR2 is FVKESK. V trimming: 2 bases; J trimming: 5 bases; junction bases outside the gene matches: 8. The CDR3 is 15 residues long.

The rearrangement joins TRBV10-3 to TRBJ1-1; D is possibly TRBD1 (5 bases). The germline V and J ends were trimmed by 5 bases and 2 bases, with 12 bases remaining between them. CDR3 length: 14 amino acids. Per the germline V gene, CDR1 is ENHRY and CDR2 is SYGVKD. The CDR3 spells CAISTRTGNTEAFF. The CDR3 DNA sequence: TGTGCCATCAGTACCCGTACAGGAAACACTGAAGCTTTCTTT.

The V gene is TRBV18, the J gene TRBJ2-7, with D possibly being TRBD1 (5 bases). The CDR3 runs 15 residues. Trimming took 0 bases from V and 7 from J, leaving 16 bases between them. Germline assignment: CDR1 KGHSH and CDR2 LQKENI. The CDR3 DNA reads TGTGCCAGCTCACCACCGGGTGGGGCCCCGAGAGAGCAGTACTTC. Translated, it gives CASSPPGGAPREQYF.

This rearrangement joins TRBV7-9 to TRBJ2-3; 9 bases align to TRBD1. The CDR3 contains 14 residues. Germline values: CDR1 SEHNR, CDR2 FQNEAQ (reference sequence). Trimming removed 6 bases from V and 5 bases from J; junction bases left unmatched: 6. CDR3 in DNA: TGTGCCAGCAGACACCGGACAGGGGAAGATACGCAGTATTTT. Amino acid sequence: CASRHRTGEDTQYF.

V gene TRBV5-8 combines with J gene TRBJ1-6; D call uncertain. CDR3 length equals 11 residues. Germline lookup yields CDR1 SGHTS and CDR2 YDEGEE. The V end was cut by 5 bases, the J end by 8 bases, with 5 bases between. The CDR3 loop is CASRRDSPLHF. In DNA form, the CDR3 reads TGTGCCAGCAGGAGGGATTCACCCCTCCACTTT.

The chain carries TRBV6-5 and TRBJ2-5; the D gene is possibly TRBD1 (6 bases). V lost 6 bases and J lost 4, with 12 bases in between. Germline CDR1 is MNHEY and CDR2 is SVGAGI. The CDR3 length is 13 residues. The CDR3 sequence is CASSQGRSETQYF. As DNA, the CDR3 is TGTGCCAGCAGCCAGGGGCGTTCAGAGACCCAGTACTTC.

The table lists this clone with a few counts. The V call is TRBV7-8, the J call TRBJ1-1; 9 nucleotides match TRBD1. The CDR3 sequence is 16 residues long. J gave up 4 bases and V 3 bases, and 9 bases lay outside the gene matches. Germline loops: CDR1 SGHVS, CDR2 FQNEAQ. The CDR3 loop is CASSFSLGQGFTEAFF. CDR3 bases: TGTGCCAGCAGCTTTTCTTTGGGACAGGGCTTCACTGAAGCTTTCTTT.

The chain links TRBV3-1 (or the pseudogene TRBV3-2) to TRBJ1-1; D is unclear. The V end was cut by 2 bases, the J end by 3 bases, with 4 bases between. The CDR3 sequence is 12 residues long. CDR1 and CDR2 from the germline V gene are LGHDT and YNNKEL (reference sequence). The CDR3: CASSQRDTEAFF. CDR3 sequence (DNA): TGTGCCAGCAGCCAACGGGACACTGAAGCTTTCTTT.

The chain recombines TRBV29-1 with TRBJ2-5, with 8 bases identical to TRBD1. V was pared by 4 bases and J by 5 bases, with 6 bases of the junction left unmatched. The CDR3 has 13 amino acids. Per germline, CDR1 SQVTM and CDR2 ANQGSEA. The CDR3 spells CSVGTGPGETQYF. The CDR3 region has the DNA TGCAGCGTTGGGACAGGGCCAGGCGAGACCCAGTACTTC.

The CDR3 spells CAITADSSYEQYF. The CDR3 DNA follows: TGTGCCATCACCGCCGACAGCTCCTACGAGCAGTACTTC. J is TRBJ2-7 and V is TRBV10-3, with D possibly TRBD1 on 5 matching bases. Germline V gives CDR1 ENHRY, CDR2 SYGVKD. CDR3 length: 13 residues. V was shortened by 7 bases and J by 0 bases, with 10 bases between the two germline ends.

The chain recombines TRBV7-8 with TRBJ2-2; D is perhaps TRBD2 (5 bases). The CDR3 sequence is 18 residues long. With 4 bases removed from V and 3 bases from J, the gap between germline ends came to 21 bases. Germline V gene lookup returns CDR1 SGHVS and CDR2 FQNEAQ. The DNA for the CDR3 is TGTGCCAGCAGCTACGGTCCCACGGACTCCGCCGACACCGGGGAGCTGTTTTTT. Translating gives CASSYGPTDSADTGELFF.

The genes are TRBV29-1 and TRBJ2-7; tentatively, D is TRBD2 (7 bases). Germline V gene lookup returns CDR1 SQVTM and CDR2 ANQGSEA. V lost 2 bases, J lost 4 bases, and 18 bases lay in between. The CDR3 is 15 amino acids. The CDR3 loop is CSVESVVRGAYEQYF. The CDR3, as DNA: TGCAGCGTTGAAAGTGTGGTTCGGGGGGCTTACGAGCAGTACTTC.

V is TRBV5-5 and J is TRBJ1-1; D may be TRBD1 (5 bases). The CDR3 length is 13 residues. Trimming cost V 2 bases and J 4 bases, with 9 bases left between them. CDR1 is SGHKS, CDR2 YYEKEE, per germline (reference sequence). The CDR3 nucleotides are TGTGCCAGCAGCTTCAGGGTGGGCACTGAAGCTTTCTTT. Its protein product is CASSFRVGTEAFF.

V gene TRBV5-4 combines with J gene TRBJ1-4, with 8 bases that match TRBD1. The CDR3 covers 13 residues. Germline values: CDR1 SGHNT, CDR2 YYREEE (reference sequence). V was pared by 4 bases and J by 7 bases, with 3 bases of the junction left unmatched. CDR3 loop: CASSGQGGEKLFF. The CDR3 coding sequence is TGTGCCAGCAGCGGACAGGGTGGTGAAAAACTGTTTTTT.